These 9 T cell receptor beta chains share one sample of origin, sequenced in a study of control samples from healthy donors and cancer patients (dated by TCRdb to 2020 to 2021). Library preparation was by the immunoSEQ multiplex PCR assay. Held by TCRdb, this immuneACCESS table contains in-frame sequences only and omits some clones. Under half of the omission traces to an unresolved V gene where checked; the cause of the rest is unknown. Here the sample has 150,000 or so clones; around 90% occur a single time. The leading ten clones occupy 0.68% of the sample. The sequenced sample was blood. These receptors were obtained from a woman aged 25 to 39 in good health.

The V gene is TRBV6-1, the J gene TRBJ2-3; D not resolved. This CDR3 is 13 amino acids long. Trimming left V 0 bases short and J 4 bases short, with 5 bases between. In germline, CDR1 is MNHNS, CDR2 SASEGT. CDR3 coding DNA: TGTGCCAGCAGTGAAGCGGAGTCAGATACGCAGTATTTT. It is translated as CASSEAESDTQYF.

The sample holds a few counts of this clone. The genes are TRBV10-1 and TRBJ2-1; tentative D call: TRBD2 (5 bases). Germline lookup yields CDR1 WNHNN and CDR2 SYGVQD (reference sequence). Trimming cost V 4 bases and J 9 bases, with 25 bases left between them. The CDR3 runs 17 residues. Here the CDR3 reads CASSGSPWGEGLGEQFF. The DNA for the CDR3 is TGCGCCAGCAGTGGGAGTCCGTGGGGTGAGGGTTTGGGTGAGCAGTTCTTC.

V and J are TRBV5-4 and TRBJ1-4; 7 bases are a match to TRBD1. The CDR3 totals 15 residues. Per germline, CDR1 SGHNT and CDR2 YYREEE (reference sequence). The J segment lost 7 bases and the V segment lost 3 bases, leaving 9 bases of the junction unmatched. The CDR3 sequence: CASSSMTAGGEKLFF. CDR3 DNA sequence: TGTGCCAGCAGCTCTATGACAGCAGGGGGTGAAAAACTGTTTTTT.

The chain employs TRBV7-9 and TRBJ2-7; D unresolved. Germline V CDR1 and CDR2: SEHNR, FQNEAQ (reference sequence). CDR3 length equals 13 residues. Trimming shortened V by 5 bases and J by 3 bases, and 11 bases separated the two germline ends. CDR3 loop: CASSIAVFYEQYF. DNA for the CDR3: TGTGCCAGCAGCATTGCAGTTTTCTACGAGCAGTACTTC.

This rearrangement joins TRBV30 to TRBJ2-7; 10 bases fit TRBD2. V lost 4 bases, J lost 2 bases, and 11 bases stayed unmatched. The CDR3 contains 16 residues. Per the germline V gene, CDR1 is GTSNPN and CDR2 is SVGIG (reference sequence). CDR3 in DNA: TGTGCCTGGACTAAAGCGGGAGGGCCGAGCACCTACGAGCAGTACTTC. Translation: CAWTKAGGPSTYEQYF.

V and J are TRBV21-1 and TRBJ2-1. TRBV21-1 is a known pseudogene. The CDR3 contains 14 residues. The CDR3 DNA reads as TGTGCCAGCAGCACTCCTTCGGGGACGGATGAGCAGTTCTTC. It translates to CASSTPSGTDEQFF.

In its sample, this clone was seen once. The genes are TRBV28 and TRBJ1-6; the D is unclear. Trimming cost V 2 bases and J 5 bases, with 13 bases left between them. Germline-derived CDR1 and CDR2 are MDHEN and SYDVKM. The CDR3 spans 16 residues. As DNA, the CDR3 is TGTGCCAGCAGTTTACCCCTGTCGCCGGATAATTCACCCCTCCACTTT. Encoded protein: CASSLPLSPDNSPLHF. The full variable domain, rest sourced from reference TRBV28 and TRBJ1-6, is DVKVTQSSRYLVKRTGEKVFLECVQDMDHENMFWYRQDPGLGLRLIYFSYDVKMKEKGDIPEGYSVSREKKERFSLILESASTNQTSMYLCASSLPLSPDNSPLHFGNGTRLTVT.

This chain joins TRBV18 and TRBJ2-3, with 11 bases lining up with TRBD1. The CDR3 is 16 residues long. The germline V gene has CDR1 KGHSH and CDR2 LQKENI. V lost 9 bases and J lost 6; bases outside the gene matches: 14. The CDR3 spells CASSLMGQGVEDTQYF. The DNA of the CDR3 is TGTGCCAGTTCCCTCATGGGACAGGGGGTTGAGGATACGCAGTATTTT.

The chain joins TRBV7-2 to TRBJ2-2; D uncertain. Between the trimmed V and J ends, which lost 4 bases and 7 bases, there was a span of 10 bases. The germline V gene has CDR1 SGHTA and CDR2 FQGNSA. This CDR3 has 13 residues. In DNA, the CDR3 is TGTGCCAGCAGCTCGGAAGGGAACGGGGAGCTGTTTTTT. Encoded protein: CASSSEGNGELFF.